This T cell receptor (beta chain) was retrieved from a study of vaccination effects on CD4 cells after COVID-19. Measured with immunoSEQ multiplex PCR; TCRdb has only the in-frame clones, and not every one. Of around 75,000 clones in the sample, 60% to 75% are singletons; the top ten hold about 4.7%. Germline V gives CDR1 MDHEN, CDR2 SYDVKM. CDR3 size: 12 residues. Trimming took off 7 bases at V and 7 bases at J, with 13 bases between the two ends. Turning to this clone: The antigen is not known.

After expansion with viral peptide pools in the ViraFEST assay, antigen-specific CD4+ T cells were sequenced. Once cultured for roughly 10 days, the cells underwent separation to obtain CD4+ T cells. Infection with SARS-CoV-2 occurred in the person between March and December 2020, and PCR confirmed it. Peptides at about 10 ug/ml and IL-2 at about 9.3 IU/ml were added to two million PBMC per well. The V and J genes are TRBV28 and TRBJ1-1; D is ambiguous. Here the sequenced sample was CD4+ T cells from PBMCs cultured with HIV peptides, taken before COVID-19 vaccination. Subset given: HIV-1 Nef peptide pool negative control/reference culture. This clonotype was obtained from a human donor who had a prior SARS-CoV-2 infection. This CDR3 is CASTTVGNEAFF. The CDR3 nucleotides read TGTGCCAGCACCACCGTTGGTAATGAAGCTTTCTTT.